Listed here is a single TCR beta chain. The CDR3 totals 14 residues. V lost 5 bases to trimming and J lost 3 bases, with 14 bases between them. CDR1 SGHTA and CDR2 FQGNSA come from the germline V gene. Time point indicated: longitudinal time-point 3. Unsorted libraries were generated from 2 million PBMCs held at -80 degrees C. These data originate in a study of neurological immune-mediated disorders. From the 5' RACE reads, TCRdb called clonotypes with MiXCR, one entry per CDR3 protein. This sample carries 53,000 or so distinct CDR3 sequences, 6.5% to 8.5% of them seen once, and the ten largest clones take 1.9%.

The sequenced material came from PBMCs. The chain links TRBV7-2 to TRBJ2-7, with D possibly TRBD1 on 7 matching bases. The sequence was obtained from a woman in her forties in good health. CDR3 amino acids: CASSPGGQFYEQYF. Written as DNA, the CDR3 is TGTGCCAGCAGCCCCGGGGGACAGTTCTACGAGCAGTACTTC.